This passage covers 13 T cell receptor beta chains from one sample sequenced in a study of blood T cell repertoires in COVID-19. The data were produced by immunoSEQ multiplex PCR, yet TCRdb's version contains in-frame clones alone and is incomplete. The sample consists of roughly 230,000 clones, about 84% of them appearing once. Source material: peripheral blood. The receptors here all came from an elderly woman with acute or convalescent COVID-19.

This sequence joins TRBV27 and TRBJ2-5; perhaps TRBD2 as D (7 bases). Looked up from germline, CDR1 is MNHEY and CDR2 is SMNVEV (reference sequence). This CDR3 comprises 18 residues. V was shortened by 6 bases and J by 4 bases, with 27 bases between the two germline ends. The CDR3 sequence is CASSKRGKTGGAGETQYF. Here the CDR3 DNA reads TGTGCCAGCAGCAAACGGGGTAAGACGGGGGGCGCAGGAGAGACCCAGTACTTC.

This chain connects TRBV10-3 to TRBJ2-2, with 7 bases matching TRBD1. Germline CDR1 reads ENHRY; CDR2 reads SYGVKD. The CDR3 consists of 16 residues. J lost 1 base, V lost 11 bases, and 13 bases had no gene match. CDR3 residues: CASRGSGTVNTGELFF. CDR3 bases: TGTGCCTCGAGGGGATCCGGGACAGTGAACACCGGGGAGCTGTTTTTT.

The CDR3 spells CASSLAMVATAPRSTDTQYF. The CDR3 bases are TGTGCCAGCAGCTTAGCGATGGTCGCGACTGCTCCACGATCCACAGATACGCAGTATTTT. The J gene is TRBJ2-3, the V gene TRBV7-2; D gene unclear. CDR3 size: 20 residues. Trimming took off 0 bases at V and 2 bases at J, with 24 bases between the two ends. Germline V gene data show CDR1 as SGHTA and CDR2 as FQGNSA.

In this sample, this clone turned up once. The V gene is TRBV23-1, the J gene TRBJ2-3; tentatively, D is TRBD2 (6 bases). TRBV23-1 is recorded as an ORF, its role being uncertain. The CDR3 is 16 residues long. Trimming shortened V by 6 bases and J by 6 bases, and 22 bases separated the two germline ends. CDR3 region: CASRKTPGLLRDTQYF. The DNA for the CDR3 is TGCGCCAGCAGGAAAACCCCGGGACTTCTACGGGATACGCAGTATTTT.

This clone came up a few times. The rearrangement uses TRBV4-1 and TRBJ1-4, with TRBD1 as a possible D gene (5 bases). V lost 0 bases to trimming and J lost 7 bases, with 12 bases between them. CDR3 length: 15 residues. CDR1 and CDR2 (germline): MGHRA, YSYEKL. The DNA of the CDR3 is TGCGCCAGCAGCCAAGAGGGGGAGGCGAGTGAAAAACTGTTTTTT. This codes for CASSQEGEASEKLFF.

Only a few counts were recorded for this clone. The rearrangement uses TRBV28 and TRBJ1-4, with 8 nucleotides matching TRBD1. The CDR3 runs 13 residues. V was pared by 5 bases and J by 6 bases, with 2 bases of the junction left unmatched. In germline, CDR1 is MDHEN, CDR2 SYDVKM. CDR3: CASSAGGDEKLFF. DNA for the CDR3: TGTGCCAGCAGTGCAGGGGGCGATGAAAAACTGTTTTTT.

The rearrangement links TRBV11-2 to TRBJ2-3; 8 bases fit TRBD2. The CDR3 has 16 amino acids. After removal of 2 bases from V and 1 base from J, the junction contained 5 bases not matched to a gene. CDR1 and CDR2 (germline): SGHAT, FQNNGV. CDR3 coding DNA: TGTGCCAGCAGCTTAATAGAACTAGCGGGCACAGATACGCAGTATTTT. Translated: CASSLIELAGTDTQYF.

This clone was counted once. The rearrangement uses TRBV28 and TRBJ2-1; 11 positions agree with TRBD1. V lost 4 bases and J lost 6; bases outside the gene matches: 11. Per germline, CDR1 MDHEN and CDR2 SYDVKM. The CDR3 covers 17 residues. In DNA form, the CDR3 reads TGTGCCAGCAGTTCGGGCGGGACAGGGGGAGGAACCAATGAGCAGTTCTTC. It codes for CASSSGGTGGGTNEQFF.

This clone was found once. This chain joins TRBV7-9 and TRBJ1-1; 9 nucleotides match TRBD1. The J segment lost 1 base and the V segment lost 5 bases, leaving 11 bases of the junction unmatched. CDR1 is SEHNR, CDR2 FQNEAQ, per germline (reference sequence). CDR3 length: 17 amino acids. The chain's CDR3 is CASSLSTGQGSNTEAFF. In DNA, the CDR3 is TGTGCCAGCAGCCTCAGCACGGGACAGGGATCGAACACTGAAGCTTTCTTT.

The chain couples TRBV23-1 to TRBJ1-5; D gene unclear. TRBV23-1 is an ORF, with its function uncertain. The length of the CDR3 is 16 residues. The V end lost 4 bases, the J end lost 3 bases, and 16 bases lay between the germline ends. In DNA, the CDR3 is TGCGCCAGCAGTCCCCTTTCCCGCCAGGCCAATCAGCCCCAGCATTTT. Amino acids: CASSPLSRQANQPQHF.

The chain couples TRBV5-5 to TRBJ1-5; 7 bases match TRBD1. Germline-derived CDR1 and CDR2 are SGHKS and YYEKEE (reference sequence). V trimming: 0 bases; J trimming: 6 bases; junction bases outside the gene matches: 9. This CDR3 contains 16 residues. CDR3 amino acids: CASSLAGAGGSQPQHF. For the CDR3, the DNA is TGTGCCAGCAGCTTGGCGGGGGCAGGGGGGAGTCAGCCCCAGCATTTT.

The J gene is TRBJ2-1, the V gene TRBV23-1; 11 bases match TRBD2. TRBV23-1 is an open reading frame, and its role is uncertain. CDR3 length: 23 amino acids. J lost 4 bases, V lost 4 bases, and 27 bases had no gene match. The CDR3 sequence is CASSPGPPCCGTSGFPPYNEQFF. The CDR3 DNA sequence: TGCGCCAGCAGTCCGGGGCCACCCTGCTGCGGGACTAGCGGATTTCCCCCTTACAATGAGCAGTTCTTC.

The genes are TRBV14 and TRBJ2-1; 8 nucleotides align to TRBD2. After removal of 4 bases from V and 2 bases from J, the junction contained 4 bases not matched to a gene. This CDR3 comprises 15 residues. CDR1 is SGHDN, CDR2 FVKESK, per germline. The CDR3 DNA reads TGTGCCAGCAGCCCCCTAGCGGGTCCCTACAATGAGCAGTTCTTC. This codes for CASSPLAGPYNEQFF. Complete variable domain (other parts from reference TRBV14 and TRBJ2-1): EAGVTQFPSHSVIEKGQTVTLRCDPISGHDNLYWYRRVMGKEIKFLLHFVKESKQDESGMPNNRFLAERTGGTYSTLKVQPAELEDSGVYFCASSPLAGPYNEQFFGPGTRLTVL.